The 22 T cell receptor beta chains below were found in one sample sequenced in a study of T cell changes during pregnancy in multiple sclerosis. The table came from immunoSEQ multiplex PCR; TCRdb's copy has only in-frame clones and leaves some out. Here the sample spans 15,000 to 20,000 clones, 80% to 90% being singletons. The input for sequencing was CD8+ T cells from peripheral blood mononuclear cells, taken in the second trimester of pregnancy. Receptor source: a female donor in good health, enrolled as a control in a pregnancy study.

V usage is TRBV7-2 and J usage is TRBJ1-1; 9 bases align to TRBD1. Germline V gene data show CDR1 as SGHTA and CDR2 as FQGNSA. J lost 1 base, V lost 5 bases, and 5 bases had no gene match. The CDR3 has 15 amino acids. The CDR3 sequence: CASSRGQGRNTEAFF. For the CDR3, the DNA is TGTGCCAGCAGCCGCGGACAGGGGCGGAACACTGAAGCTTTCTTT.

In DNA, the CDR3 is TGTGCCAGCAGTCCCAGGGACAGTCCTTACAATGAGCAGTTCTTC. This encodes CASSPRDSPYNEQFF. This chain connects TRBV27 to TRBJ2-1; 7 nucleotides match TRBD1. This CDR3 contains 15 residues. The germline V gene encodes CDR1 MNHEY and CDR2 SMNVEV (reference sequence). J was trimmed by 4 bases and V by 5 bases; bases with no gene match: 8.

This sequence joins TRBV7-6 and TRBJ2-3, with D maybe TRBD2 (5 bases). CDR3 length equals 15 residues. CDR1 SGHVS and CDR2 FNYEAQ come from the germline V gene. Trimming took off 0 bases at V and 4 bases at J, with 11 bases between the two ends. The CDR3 is CASSLAGVLPDTQYF. The DNA of the CDR3 is TGTGCCAGCAGCTTAGCCGGGGTACTACCAGATACGCAGTATTTT.

The V call is TRBV7-9, the J call TRBJ2-1, with TRBD1 matching over 9 bases. J gave up 6 bases and V 3 bases, and 9 bases lay outside the gene matches. The germline V gene has CDR1 SEHNR and CDR2 FQNEAQ (reference sequence). CDR3 length equals 16 residues. CDR3 residues: CASSFPGTGWGNEQFF. CDR3 nucleotide sequence: TGTGCCAGCAGCTTCCCCGGGACAGGGTGGGGCAATGAGCAGTTCTTC. Complete variable domain (other parts from reference TRBV7-9 and TRBJ2-1): DTGVSQNPRHKITKRGQNVTFRCDPISEHNRLYWYRQTLGQGPEFLTYFQNEAQLEKSRLLSDRFSAERPKGSFSTLEIQRTEQGDSAMYLCASSFPGTGWGNEQFFGPGTRLTVL.

The V gene is TRBV27, the J gene TRBJ2-2, with 7 bases lining up with TRBD2. CDR1 is MNHEY and CDR2 is SMNVEV in the germline V gene (reference sequence). This CDR3 spans 16 amino acids. The V and J ends lost 5 bases and 3 bases, in that order; junction bases with no gene match: 9. The CDR3 sequence: CASSPLWGGDTGELFF. The CDR3, as DNA: TGTGCCAGCAGTCCCCTGTGGGGGGGTGACACCGGGGAGCTGTTTTTT.

The V gene is TRBV5-6, the J gene TRBJ1-6; no clear D. The CDR3 covers 16 residues. Germline V gives CDR1 SGHDT, CDR2 YYEEEE. V was pared by 0 bases and J by 2 bases, with 9 bases between. The CDR3 sequence is CASSLARRTYNSPLHF. Written as DNA, the CDR3 is TGTGCCAGCAGCTTGGCACGCAGGACCTATAATTCACCCCTCCACTTT.

The chain joins TRBV5-6 to TRBJ2-5; TRBD1 agrees at 11 bases. CDR1 is SGHDT and CDR2 is YYEEEE in the germline V gene. The J segment lost 3 bases and the V segment lost 4 bases, leaving 8 bases of the junction unmatched. The CDR3 spans 16 residues. CDR3 sequence (DNA): TGTGCCAGCAGCGGCCGGGACAGGGGGTGGGAAGAGACCCAGTACTTC. Protein sequence: CASSGRDRGWEETQYF.

V is TRBV9 and J is TRBJ1-5, with TRBD1 identical over 7 bases. The CDR3 totals 15 residues. V lost 4 bases, J lost 0 bases, and 4 bases stayed unmatched. Germline V gene data show CDR1 as SGDLS and CDR2 as YYNGEE. The chain's CDR3 is CASSPQGNSNQPQHF. The CDR3, as DNA: TGTGCCAGCAGCCCACAGGGGAATAGCAATCAGCCCCAGCATTTT.

Only one count was recorded for this clone. The chain has TRBV6-1 and TRBJ1-4, with 8 bases matching TRBD1. The CDR3 has 15 residues. J gave up 11 bases and V 4 bases, and 12 bases lay outside the gene matches. From germline, CDR1 is MNHNS and CDR2 SASEGT. CDR3 protein: CASSVTGQGFVKLFF. The CDR3 DNA follows: TGTGCCAGCAGTGTAACCGGACAGGGTTTTGTGAAACTGTTTTTT.

The V gene is TRBV6-4, the J gene TRBJ2-2, with D unclear. V lost 0 bases, J lost 4 bases, and 3 bases lay in between. The CDR3 has 13 residues. Germline CDR1 is MRHNA and CDR2 is SNTAGT. This chain's CDR3 is CASSDSSTGELFF. The CDR3 coding sequence is TGTGCCAGCAGTGACTCGAGCACCGGGGAGCTGTTTTTT.

The chain combines TRBV11-2 with TRBJ2-2, with 8 bases identical to TRBD1. V dropped 2 bases and J dropped 6; count of bases not matched to a gene: 2. The CDR3 spans 14 residues. Germline CDR1 SGHAT, CDR2 FQNNGV. CDR3 sequence: CASSLFRGPGELFF. The DNA for the CDR3 is TGTGCCAGCAGCTTATTCAGGGGGCCCGGGGAGCTGTTTTTT.

The V and J genes are TRBV4-3 and TRBJ1-1; D is ambiguous. The ends were cut back, 0 bases at V and 0 bases at J, with 14 bases in the middle. This CDR3 comprises 17 residues. CDR1 LGHNA and CDR2 YSLEER come from the germline V gene. CDR3 sequence reads: CASSQDRPGLLNTEAFF. Written as DNA, the CDR3 is TGCGCCAGCAGCCAAGATCGGCCAGGTCTACTGAACACTGAAGCTTTCTTT.

This rearrangement joins TRBV27 to TRBJ2-7, with 7 bases matching TRBD1. The ends lost 8 bases at V and 4 bases at J; junction bases unmatched: 14. The CDR3 contains 15 residues. Germline loops: CDR1 MNHEY, CDR2 SMNVEV (reference sequence). CDR3 amino acids: CASGGNRGGIYEQYF. As DNA, the CDR3 is TGTGCCAGCGGTGGGAATAGAGGGGGCATTTACGAGCAGTACTTC.

The gene calls are TRBV4-3 and TRBJ1-6; D ambiguous. CDR3 length: 16 residues. The germline CDR1 and CDR2 sequences are LGHNA and YSLEER. With 3 bases removed from V and 3 bases from J, the gap between germline ends came to 12 bases. The DNA for the CDR3 is TGCGCCAGCAGCCATATTAATTCAGACTATAATTCACCCCTCCACTTT. Amino acid sequence: CASSHINSDYNSPLHF.

This chain connects TRBV19 to TRBJ2-7, with 9 bases aligning to TRBD1. With V trimmed by 3 bases and J by 3 bases, 18 bases remained unmatched. Germline CDR1 is LNHDA and CDR2 is SQIVND (reference sequence). CDR3 length: 19 residues. CDR3 in DNA: TGTGCCAGTAGTATCGGTCTTTGGGGGACAGGGAAAACCTACTACGAGCAGTACTTC. Residues: CASSIGLWGTGKTYYEQYF.

The gene calls are TRBV7-9 and TRBJ1-2; tentative D call: TRBD1 (6 bases). V lost 1 base to trimming and J lost 3 bases, with 9 bases between them. There are 14 residues in the CDR3. Germline loops: CDR1 SEHNR, CDR2 FQNEAQ (reference sequence). CDR3 protein: CASSLDWTDYGYTF. In DNA, the CDR3 is TGTGCCAGCAGCTTAGATTGGACAGACTATGGCTACACCTTC. Full variable domain (outside the CDR3, taken from reference TRBV7-9 and TRBJ1-2): DTGVSQNPRHKITKRGQNVTFRCDPISEHNRLYWYRQTLGQGPEFLTYFQNEAQLEKSRLLSDRFSAERPKGSFSTLEIQRTEQGDSAMYLCASSLDWTDYGYTFGSGTRLTVV.

This sequence joins TRBV28 and TRBJ1-5; the D gene is possibly TRBD1 (6 bases). V lost 5 bases and J 1 base, leaving 9 bases between the germline ends. Germline V gene data show CDR1 as MDHEN and CDR2 as SYDVKM. This CDR3 is built from 14 residues. The DNA for the CDR3 is TGTGCCAGCAGTCCGAGGGGGAGCAATCAGCCCCAGCATTTT. Translating it yields CASSPRGSNQPQHF.

This chain uses TRBV28 with TRBJ1-5, with D unclear. Trimming removed 3 bases from V and 3 bases from J, with 9 bases in between. The CDR3 spans 14 residues. Germline V CDR1 and CDR2: MDHEN, SYDVKM. CDR3 bases: TGTGCCAGCAGTTTTTCGGAGCCCAATCAGCCCCAGCATTTT. The encoded protein is CASSFSEPNQPQHF.

The rearrangement joins TRBV27 to TRBJ2-1; TRBD1 might be the D (5 bases). V shed 2 bases and J shed 9 bases, with 11 bases lying between them. This CDR3 comprises 13 residues. Germline V gene data show CDR1 as MNHEY and CDR2 as SMNVEV (reference sequence). CDR3 residues: CASSLIRESEQFF. The CDR3 region has the DNA TGTGCCAGCAGTTTAATCAGGGAAAGTGAGCAGTTCTTC.

J is TRBJ1-6 and V is TRBV4-3; a possible D gene is TRBD1 (5 bases). The CDR3 is 15 amino acids. The V gene lost 0 bases and the J gene lost 7 bases, with 10 bases spanning the gap. Germline V gene sequence: CDR1 LGHNA, CDR2 YSLEER. The CDR3 sequence is CASSQDWGLNSPLHF. In DNA form, the CDR3 reads TGCGCCAGCAGCCAAGATTGGGGCCTAAATTCACCCCTCCACTTT.

This CDR3 reads CAISDHRGGDGNQFF. CDR3 in DNA: TGTGCCATCAGTGACCACCGCGGGGGCGACGGGAACCAGTTCTTC. The chain links TRBV10-3 to TRBJ2-1; tentatively, D is TRBD2 (7 bases). The CDR3 is made up of 15 amino acids. CDR1 and CDR2 from the germline V gene are ENHRY and SYGVKD. V gave up 3 bases and J gave up 13 bases, with 22 bases separating them.

The CDR3 sequence: CASSSKPGGPGDTQYF. CDR3 DNA: TGTGCCAGCAGTTCGAAGCCCGGGGGGCCCGGAGATACGCAGTATTTT. J is TRBJ2-3 and V is TRBV27, with D possibly TRBD2 on 7 matching bases. This CDR3 has 16 amino acids. Trimming pared 4 bases from V and 5 bases from J, leaving 19 bases between. CDR1 and CDR2 (germline): MNHEY, SMNVEV (reference sequence).